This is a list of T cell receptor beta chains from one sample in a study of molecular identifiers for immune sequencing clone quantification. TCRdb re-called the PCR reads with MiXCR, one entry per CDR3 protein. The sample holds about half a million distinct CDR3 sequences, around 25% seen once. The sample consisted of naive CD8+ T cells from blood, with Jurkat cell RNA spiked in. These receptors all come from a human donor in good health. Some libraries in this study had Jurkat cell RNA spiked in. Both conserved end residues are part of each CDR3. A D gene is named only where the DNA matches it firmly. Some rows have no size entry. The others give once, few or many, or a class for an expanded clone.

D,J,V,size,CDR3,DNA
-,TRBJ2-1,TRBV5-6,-,CASSPPALVANEQFF,TGTGCCAGCAGCCCTCCTGCCCTAGTTGCCAATGAGCAGTTCTTC
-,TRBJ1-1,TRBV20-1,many,CSAEGTLNTEAFF,TGCAGTGCTGAGGGGACATTGAACACTGAAGCTTTCTTT
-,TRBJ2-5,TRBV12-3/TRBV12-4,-,CASSSPGAQYF,TGTGCCAGCAGCTCGCCGGGGGCCCAGTACTTC
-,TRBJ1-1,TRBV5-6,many,CASSYGTNEAFF,TGTGCCAGCAGCTATGGGACCAATGAAGCTTTCTTT
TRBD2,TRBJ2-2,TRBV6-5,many,CASSYSGNSGGQPTGELFF,TGTGCCAGCAGTTACTCGGGTAATAGCGGGGGGCAACCGACCGGGGAGCTGTTTTTT
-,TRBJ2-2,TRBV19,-,CASTGTGELVF,TGTGCCAGTACTGGCACCGGGGAGCTGGTTTTT
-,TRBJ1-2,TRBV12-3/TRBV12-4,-,CASSLRGARVYGYTF,TGTGCCAGCAGTCTCCGGGGGGCGCGGGTCTATGGCTACACCTTC
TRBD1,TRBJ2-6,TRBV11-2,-,CASSFRPGGPARPGANVLTF,TGTGCCAGCAGCTTCCGCCCAGGGGGTCCTGCCCGTCCTGGGGCCAACGTCCTGACTTTC
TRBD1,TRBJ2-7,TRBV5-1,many,CASSIQNTGDEQYF,TGCGCCAGCAGCATACAAAACACAGGGGACGAGCAGTACTTC
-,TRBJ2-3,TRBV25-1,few,CASSALGPLTDTQYF,TGTGCCAGCTCCGCCCTTGGCCCCCTCACAGATACGCAGTATTTT
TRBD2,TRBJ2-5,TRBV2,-,CASSESGLAGQETQYF,TGTGCCAGCAGTGAATCGGGACTAGCGGGCCAAGAGACCCAGTACTTC
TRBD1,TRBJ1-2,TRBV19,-,CASTLGGGYGYTF,TGTGCCAGTACCCTAGGGGGCGGCTATGGCTACACCTTC
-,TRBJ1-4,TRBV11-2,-,CASSLDEFTTNEKLFF,TGTGCCAGCAGCTTAGATGAGTTTACAACTAATGAAAAACTGTTTTTT
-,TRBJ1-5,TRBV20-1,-,CSARDLVRDQPQHF,TGCAGTGCTAGAGATCTAGTGCGAGATCAGCCCCAGCATTTT
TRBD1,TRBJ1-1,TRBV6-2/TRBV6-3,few,CASSYSTGTGNTEAFF,TGTGCCAGCAGTTACTCGACGGGGACAGGGAACACTGAAGCTTTCTTT
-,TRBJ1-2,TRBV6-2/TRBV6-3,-,CASSFRPLPNYGYTF,TGTGCCAGCAGTTTTCGACCGCTTCCTAACTATGGCTACACCTTC
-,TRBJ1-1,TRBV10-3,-,CAISEGGDTEAFF,TGTGCCATCAGTGAAGGAGGGGACACTGAAGCTTTCTTT